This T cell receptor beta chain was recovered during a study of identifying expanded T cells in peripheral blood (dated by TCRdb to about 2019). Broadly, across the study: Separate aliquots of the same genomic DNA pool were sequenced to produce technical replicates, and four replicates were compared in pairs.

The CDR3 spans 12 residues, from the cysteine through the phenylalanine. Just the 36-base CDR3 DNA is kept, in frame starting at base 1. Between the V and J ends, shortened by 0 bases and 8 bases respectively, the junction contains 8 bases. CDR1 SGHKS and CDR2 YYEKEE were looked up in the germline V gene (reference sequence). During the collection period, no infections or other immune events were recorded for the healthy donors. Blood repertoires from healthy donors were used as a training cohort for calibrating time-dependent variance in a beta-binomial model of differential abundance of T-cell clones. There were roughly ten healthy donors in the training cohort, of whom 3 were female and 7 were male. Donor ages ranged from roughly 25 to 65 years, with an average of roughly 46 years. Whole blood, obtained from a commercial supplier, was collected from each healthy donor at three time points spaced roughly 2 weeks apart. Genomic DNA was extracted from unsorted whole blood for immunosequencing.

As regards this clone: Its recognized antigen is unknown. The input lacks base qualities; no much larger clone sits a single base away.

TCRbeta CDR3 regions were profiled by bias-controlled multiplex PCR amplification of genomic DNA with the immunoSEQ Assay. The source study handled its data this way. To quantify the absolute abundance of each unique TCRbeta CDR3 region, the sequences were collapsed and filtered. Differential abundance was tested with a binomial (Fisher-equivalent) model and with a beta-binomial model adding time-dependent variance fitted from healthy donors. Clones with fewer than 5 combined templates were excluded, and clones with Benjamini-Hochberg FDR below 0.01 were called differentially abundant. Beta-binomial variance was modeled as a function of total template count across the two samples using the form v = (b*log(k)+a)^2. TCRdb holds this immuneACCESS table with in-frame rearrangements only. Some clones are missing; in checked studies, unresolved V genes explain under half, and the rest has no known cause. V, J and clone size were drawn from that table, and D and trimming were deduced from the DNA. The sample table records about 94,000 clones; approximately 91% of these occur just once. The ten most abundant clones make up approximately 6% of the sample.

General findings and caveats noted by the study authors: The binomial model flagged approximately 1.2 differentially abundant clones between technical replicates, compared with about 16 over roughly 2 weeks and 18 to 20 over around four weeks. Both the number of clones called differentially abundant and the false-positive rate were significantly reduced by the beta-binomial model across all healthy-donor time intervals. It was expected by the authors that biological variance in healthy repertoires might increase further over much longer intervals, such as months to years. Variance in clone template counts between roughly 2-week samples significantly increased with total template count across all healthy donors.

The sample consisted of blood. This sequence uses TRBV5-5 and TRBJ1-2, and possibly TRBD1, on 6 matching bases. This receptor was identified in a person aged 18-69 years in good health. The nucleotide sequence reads TGTGCCAGCAGCTTGGCGGACAGAGGCTACACCTTC. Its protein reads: CASSLADRGYTF. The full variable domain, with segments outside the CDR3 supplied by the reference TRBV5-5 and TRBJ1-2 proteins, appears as DAGVTQSPTHLIKTRGQQVTLRCSPISGHKSVSWYQQVLGQGPQFIFQYYEKEERGRGNFPDRFSARQFPNYSSELNVNALLLGDSALYLCASSLADRGYTFGSGTRLTVV.